A selection of T cell receptor beta chains follows, all from one sample in a study of T-cell memory formation after mild COVID-19. TCRdb reprocessed the 5' RACE reads with MiXCR, giving one entry per CDR3 protein. The sample gives some 210,000 distinct CDR3 sequences, approximately 10% of which show up once; approximately 3% is in the top ten. What was sequenced was PBMCs or a T cell subset sorted from them (not recorded which). The receptor source for this set is a man between 18 and 35 years old who had mild COVID-19 (a few samples of this study predate the infection). Cell type and time point are not known. Both conserved end residues are part of each CDR3. Fields, in order: J gene, clone size, V gene, D gene, CDR3 protein, CDR3 DNA. The D gene is left open where the match is weak. Where a row states a size, it is once, few, many or the class of an expanded clone; other rows omit it.

>TRBJ2-3|many|TRBV18|.
CASSPIGDGPRDTQYF
TGTGCCAGCTCACCAATCGGAGACGGCCCCAGGGATACGCAGTATTTT
>TRBJ2-3|few|TRBV12-3/TRBV12-4|.
CASSLPPTSITDTQYF
TGTGCCAGCAGTTTACCCCCAACGAGTATCACAGATACGCAGTATTTT
>TRBJ2-1|.|TRBV6-6|.
CASSYYRARGVPDEQFF
TGTGCCAGCAGTTACTACAGGGCCCGGGGGGTCCCCGATGAGCAGTTCTTC
>TRBJ2-3|.|TRBV4-3|.
CASSQDGKTDTQYF
TGCGCCAGCAGCCAAGATGGGAAGACAGATACGCAGTATTTT
>TRBJ1-6|.|TRBV5-1|.
CASRGPQGGNSPLHF
TGCGCCAGCAGAGGACCACAGGGAGGTAATTCACCCCTCCACTTT
>TRBJ2-7|medium-sized|TRBV12-3/TRBV12-4|.
CASSWRRRYEQYF
TGTGCCAGCAGTTGGAGAAGGAGGTACGAGCAGTACTTC
>TRBJ2-3|.|TRBV18|TRBD1
CASSPQGAPTDTQYF
TGTGCCAGCTCACCTCAGGGGGCCCCCACAGATACGCAGTATTTT
>TRBJ2-1|few|TRBV5-8|.
CASSGGLGGEQFF
TGTGCCAGCAGCGGAGGGTTAGGTGGTGAGCAGTTCTTC
>TRBJ2-5|.|TRBV12-3/TRBV12-4|.
CASSFHSGTQETQYF
TGTGCCAGCAGTTTCCACTCCGGGACCCAAGAGACCCAGTACTTC
>TRBJ2-1|few|TRBV7-3|.
CASSLNGGSQFF
TGTGCCAGCAGCTTGAACGGAGGGAGTCAGTTCTTC
>TRBJ1-2|.|TRBV24-1|.
CATSAGNGYTF
TGTGCCACCAGTGCTGGGAATGGCTACACCTTC
>TRBJ2-2|few|TRBV12-3/TRBV12-4|.
CASSRRALDTGELFF
TGTGCCAGCAGTCGCCGGGCCCTGGACACCGGGGAGCTGTTTTTT
>TRBJ1-1|.|TRBV6-2/TRBV6-3|TRBD1
CASRQGRTEAFF
TGTGCCAGCAGACAGGGGAGGACTGAAGCTTTCTTT
>TRBJ2-5|few|TRBV24-1|TRBD2
CATSDHGLAGQETQYF
TGTGCCACCAGTGATCACGGTTTAGCGGGACAAGAGACCCAGTACTTC
>TRBJ1-2|.|TRBV6-2/TRBV6-3|TRBD1
CASSYRGPYGYTF
TGTGCCAGCAGTTACAGGGGGCCCTATGGCTACACCTTC
>TRBJ2-7|.|TRBV5-1|.
CASSQNTREQYF
TGCGCCAGCAGCCAAAATACCCGCGAGCAGTACTTC
>TRBJ2-5|few|TRBV10-3|TRBD1
CAITRGQQETQYF
TGTGCCATCACCCGGGGACAGCAAGAGACCCAGTACTTC
>TRBJ2-1|few|TRBV7-2|TRBD2
CASSFASGAPGEQFF
TGTGCCAGCAGCTTCGCTAGCGGGGCCCCGGGTGAGCAGTTCTTC
>TRBJ2-6|few|TRBV4-3|.
CASSQEVSGANVLTF
TGCGCCAGCAGCCAAGAGGTATCTGGGGCCAACGTCCTGACTTTC
>TRBJ2-5|.|TRBV5-1|TRBD2
CASSPISGGLQETQYF
TGCGCCAGCAGCCCCATCAGCGGGGGCCTACAAGAGACCCAGTACTTC
>TRBJ1-2|.|TRBV7-9|.
CASSFYTGYGYTF
TGTGCCAGCAGCTTCTACACAGGATATGGCTACACCTTC
>TRBJ1-2|.|TRBV28|.
CASRNAKAGDANYGYTF
TGTGCCAGCAGGAATGCCAAGGCGGGAGATGCTAACTATGGCTACACCTTC
>TRBJ2-6|.|TRBV7-8|.
CASSLGRVVGANVLTF
TGTGCCAGCAGCTTAGGTCGGGTGGTAGGGGCCAACGTCCTGACTTTC
>TRBJ2-2|few|TRBV19|.
CASSDPQRYTGELFF
TGTGCCAGTAGTGACCCACAGAGATACACCGGGGAGCTGTTTTTT
>TRBJ2-5|.|TRBV29-1|.
CSVMTGRVTSQYF
TGCAGCGTTATGACAGGCCGAGTAACGTCCCAGTACTTC
>TRBJ1-3|.|TRBV5-1|.
CASSQDSSGNTIYF
TGCGCCAGCAGCCAAGACAGCTCTGGAAACACCATATATTTT
>TRBJ2-3|.|TRBV7-2|.
CASSLRGLGPDTQYF
TGTGCCAGCAGCTTAAGGGGTTTGGGCCCAGATACGCAGTATTTT
>TRBJ1-5|.|TRBV18|.
CASSTSPGDNQPQHF
TGTGCCAGCTCAACAAGCCCAGGGGACAATCAGCCCCAGCATTTT
>TRBJ1-2|.|TRBV5-6|.
CASSLPPQATYYGYTF
TGTGCCAGCAGCTTACCCCCCCAGGCCACTTACTATGGCTACACCTTC
>TRBJ2-7|many|TRBV7-2|.
CASSASSSYEQYF
TGTGCCAGCAGCGCCTCAAGCTCCTACGAGCAGTACTTC
>TRBJ2-2|.|TRBV4-3|.
CASSQVISPVNTGELFF
TGCGCCAGCAGCCAGGTTATCTCGCCGGTGAACACCGGGGAGCTGTTTTTT
>TRBJ2-1|many|TRBV5-1|.
CASSLAQTVNEQFF
TGCGCCAGCAGCTTGGCACAAACAGTCAATGAGCAGTTCTTC
>TRBJ1-2|few|TRBV5-1|TRBD1
CASSPGTGIGYGYTF
TGCGCCAGCAGCCCCGGGACAGGGATAGGGTATGGCTACACCTTC
>TRBJ2-1|few|TRBV7-2|.
CASSLIGVVVSYNEQFF
TGTGCCAGCAGCTTGATTGGGGTGGTCGTCTCCTACAATGAGCAGTTCTTC
>TRBJ1-2|.|TRBV30|.
CAWRSSGGYTF
TGTGCCTGGAGGAGTTCCGGAGGCTACACCTTC
>TRBJ1-4|many|TRBV12-3/TRBV12-4|.
CASSFGSSVLGEKLFF
TGTGCCAGCAGTTTCGGGTCTTCGGTACTCGGGGAAAAACTGTTTTTT
>TRBJ1-1|.|TRBV6-5|.
CASSWRVNTEAFF
TGTGCCAGCAGTTGGAGAGTGAACACTGAAGCTTTCTTT
>TRBJ1-1|.|TRBV7-9|TRBD1
CASSVQGDDTEAFF
TGTGCCAGCAGCGTTCAGGGGGACGACACTGAAGCTTTCTTT
>TRBJ2-5|few|TRBV29-1|.
CSVSWGAQETQYF
TGCAGCGTGTCCTGGGGGGCCCAAGAGACCCAGTACTTC
>TRBJ1-3|many|TRBV4-1|TRBD1
CASSQFGTGWVQSGNTIYF
TGCGCCAGCAGCCAATTTGGGACAGGGTGGGTTCAATCTGGAAACACCATATATTTT
>TRBJ2-1|few|TRBV5-1|TRBD2
CASTMAGGGYNEQFF
TGCGCCAGCACAATGGCTGGGGGGGGGTACAATGAGCAGTTCTTC
>TRBJ1-1|.|TRBV4-2|.
CASSQVERENTEAFF
TGTGCCAGCAGCCAAGTTGAGCGAGAGAACACTGAAGCTTTCTTT
>TRBJ1-2|.|TRBV7-9|.
CASSLDFWYEGGYGYTF
TGTGCCAGCAGCTTAGATTTCTGGTACGAGGGGGGCTATGGCTACACCTTC
>TRBJ2-1|many|TRBV5-1|TRBD2
CASSLDSSGGFGEQFF
TGCGCCAGCAGCTTGGATAGTAGCGGGGGCTTTGGTGAGCAGTTCTTC
>TRBJ1-2|.|TRBV6-5|TRBD1
CASSYSIGGTGYTF
TGTGCCAGCAGTTACTCGATAGGGGGCACTGGCTACACCTTC
>TRBJ2-2|few|TRBV20-1|TRBD1
CSARDVRQGNTGELFF
TGCAGTGCTAGAGATGTCCGACAGGGGAACACCGGGGAGCTGTTTTTT
>TRBJ2-1|.|TRBV7-2|.
CASGRTSSYNEQFF
TGTGCCAGCGGACGGACGAGTTCCTACAATGAGCAGTTCTTC
>TRBJ2-1|.|TRBV12-3/TRBV12-4|.
CASSLGGLYNEQFF
TGTGCCAGCAGTTTAGGTGGACTATACAATGAGCAGTTCTTC
>TRBJ1-1|.|TRBV6-2/TRBV6-3|TRBD1
CASTDRARMNTEAFF
TGTGCCAGCACTGACAGGGCTCGCATGAACACTGAAGCTTTCTTT
>TRBJ2-5|.|TRBV19|.
CASSVTGSEETQYF
TGTGCCAGTAGTGTTACAGGGTCGGAAGAGACCCAGTACTTC
>TRBJ1-1|few|TRBV7-9|.
CASSALVGTEAFF
TGTGCCAGCAGCGCCCTCGTAGGCACTGAAGCTTTCTTT